Each of the 25 T cell receptor beta chains below was sequenced from the same sample in a study of cytomegalovirus exposure and HLA in healthy donors. Primers for the PCR totalled 60 Vbeta and 13 Jbeta. Measured with immunoSEQ multiplex PCR; TCRdb has only the in-frame clones, and not every one. Found here are around 120,000 clones, more than 60% of them singletons; the top ten hold less than 3%. The specimen was PBMCs. The receptors stem from a middle-aged woman in good health and CMV-seropositive.

The chain carries TRBV5-1 and TRBJ1-1; the match to TRBD1 covers 12 bases. The germline CDR1 and CDR2 sequences are SGHRS and YFSETQ. CDR3 size: 18 residues. Trimming took 2 bases from V and 1 from J; bases not matched to a gene: 9. The CDR3 DNA is TGCGCCAGCAGCTTTATTCCTAGGGACAGGGGGCGGAACACTGAAGCTTTCTTT. It yields the protein CASSFIPRDRGRNTEAFF.

J is TRBJ2-1 and V is TRBV30, with 8 bases matching TRBD2. Germline V gene lookup returns CDR1 GTSNPN and CDR2 SVGIG (reference sequence). The V segment lost 2 bases and the J segment 0 bases; nucleotides outside the gene matches: 6. The CDR3 loop spans 16 amino acids. CDR3 sequence (DNA): TGTGCCTGGAGTCGGATAGCGGGGAGCTCCTACAATGAGCAGTTCTTC. Amino acids: CAWSRIAGSSYNEQFF.

The chain combines TRBV5-1 with TRBJ2-5, with a possible D match to TRBD2 (6 bases). The CDR3 length is 13 residues. Germline CDR1 reads SGHRS; CDR2 reads YFSETQ. V lost 4 bases and J lost 3, with 10 bases in between. Here the CDR3 DNA reads TGCGCCAGCAGCAAGGGACTTAAAGAGACCCAGTACTTC. This encodes CASSKGLKETQYF.

In its sample, this clone was seen a few times. The chain recombines TRBV27 with TRBJ1-1, with D possibly TRBD1 on 5 matching bases. V was trimmed by 5 bases and J by 8 bases, leaving 18 bases between them. The CDR3 covers 14 residues. Looked up from germline, CDR1 is MNHEY and CDR2 is SMNVEV (reference sequence). The CDR3, as DNA: TGTGCCAGCAGTGCGCGCATCGGGGGTAGGGAAGCTTTCTTT. Translated: CASSARIGGREAFF.

The V gene is TRBV7-2, the J gene TRBJ2-3; 10 bases align to TRBD2. Trimming cost V 1 base and J 3 bases; bases outside gene matches: 1. The V gene's germline CDR1 is SGHTA and CDR2 FQGNSA. CDR3 size: 15 residues. CDR3 protein: CASSLVSGRTDTQYF. As DNA, the CDR3 is TGTGCCAGCAGCTTAGTTAGCGGGAGGACAGATACGCAGTATTTT.

The chain uses TRBV4-2 and TRBJ2-7, with 9 bases identical to TRBD2. This CDR3 region has 19 residues. Germline V gives CDR1 LGHNA, CDR2 YNFKEQ. Trimming took 0 bases from V and 2 from J; bases not matched to a gene: 14. The CDR3 region has the DNA TGTGCCAGCAGCCAAGAAAGGGGGCTAGCGGGAAAGCAGGCCTACGAGCAGTACTTC. It encodes CASSQERGLAGKQAYEQYF.

As to this clone: Relative to the germline gene, one junction end is altered; a read error may explain this. The J gene is TRBJ2-7, the V gene TRBV6-6, with 8 bases that match TRBD1. The CDR3 contains 16 residues. Per the germline V gene, CDR1 is MNHNY and CDR2 is SVGAGI (reference sequence). The CDR3 DNA is TGTGCCTGCAGTACCCCGCTTCAGGGGGCGAGGTACGAGCAGTACTTC. This encodes CACSTPLQGARYEQYF.

CDR3 coding DNA: TGTGCCAGCAGTGAGATTGACAGGGACACTGAAGCTTTCTTT. It is translated as CASSEIDRDTEAFF. The chain couples TRBV25-1 to TRBJ1-1; 7 bases line up with TRBD1. V gave up 3 bases and J gave up 3 bases; unmatched junction bases: 4. The CDR3 has 14 residues. Germline assignment: CDR1 MGHDK and CDR2 SYGVNS.

The CDR3 DNA reads as TGCGCCAGCAGCCCGGACAGGTCCGCAACTAATGAAAAACTGTTTTTT. This sequence encodes CASSPDRSATNEKLFF. The J gene is TRBJ1-4, the V gene TRBV4-1, with 7 bases aligning to TRBD1. The J segment lost 0 bases and the V segment lost 4 bases, leaving 5 bases of the junction unmatched. The germline CDR1 and CDR2 sequences are MGHRA and YSYEKL. The CDR3 extends over 16 amino acids.

The chain is built from TRBV7-9 and TRBJ1-2, with 9 positions matching TRBD1. The CDR3 has 16 residues. After removal of 5 bases from V and 4 bases from J, the junction contained 11 bases not matched to a gene. Germline values: CDR1 SEHNR, CDR2 FQNEAQ (reference sequence). The CDR3 nucleotides are TGTGCCAGCAGCCTCCAGGGGACAGGGCAGGCCTATGGCTACACCTTC. This encodes CASSLQGTGQAYGYTF.

This chain joins TRBV10-3 and TRBJ2-6; a weak D match, TRBD1 (7 bases). V lost 4 bases to trimming and J lost 0 bases, with 16 bases between them. Germline lookup yields CDR1 ENHRY and CDR2 SYGVKD. The CDR3 extends over 18 amino acids. CDR3 sequence reads: CAISAPEGASSGANVLTF. The CDR3 bases are TGTGCCATCAGTGCCCCGGAGGGGGCCAGCTCTGGGGCCAACGTCCTGACTTTC.

This clone has a single count. The CDR3 spells CASSSGGSGDTQYF. The CDR3 DNA sequence: TGTGCCAGCAGCTCGGGGGGATCGGGTGATACGCAGTATTTT. This chain uses TRBV7-3 with TRBJ2-3, with 7 positions matching TRBD2. CDR1 and CDR2 (germline): SGHTA, FQGTGA. J gave up 6 bases and V 4 bases, and 7 bases lay outside the gene matches. CDR3 length: 14 residues.

This chain connects TRBV10-2 to TRBJ2-1; 10 bases are a match to TRBD2. This CDR3 comprises 14 residues. Germline trimming cut 7 bases from V and 3 bases from J; bases unmatched to any gene: 3. Germline CDR1 WSHSY, CDR2 SAAADI. The CDR3 loop reads CASTLAGNYNEQFF. CDR3 DNA sequence: TGCGCCAGCACACTAGCGGGAAACTACAATGAGCAGTTCTTC.

CDR3 sequence reads: CAWSVSLLAKNIQYF. The CDR3 DNA follows: TGTGCCTGGAGTGTTAGTCTGCTAGCCAAAAACATTCAGTACTTC. The chain joins TRBV30 to TRBJ2-4; D remains unclear. In germline, CDR1 is GTSNPN, CDR2 SVGIG (reference sequence). V lost 0 bases, J lost 0 bases, and 9 bases lay in between. The CDR3 extends over 15 amino acids. Supplemented by reference TRBV30 and TRBJ2-4, the full variable domain reads SQTIHQWPATLVQPVGSPLSLECTVEGTSNPNLYWYRQAAGRGLQLLFYSVGIGQISSEVPQNLSASRPQDRQFILSSKKLLLSDSGFYLCAWSVSLLAKNIQYFGAGTRLSVL.

The chain links TRBV9 to TRBJ2-7, with TRBD2 identical over 12 bases. The V gene's germline CDR1 is SGDLS and CDR2 YYNGEE. The CDR3 has 14 amino acids. V lost 5 bases, J lost 1 base, and 1 base stayed unmatched. CDR3: CASSGLAGSYEQYF. The DNA of the CDR3 is TGTGCCAGCAGTGGACTAGCGGGATCCTACGAGCAGTACTTC.

The chain uses TRBV15 and TRBJ2-2; 7 bases agree with TRBD1. The CDR3 is 17 amino acids. The germline gives CDR1 LNHNV, CDR2 YYDKDF (reference sequence). V lost 1 base and J lost 2; bases outside the gene matches: 7. The CDR3: CATSRVIGTANTGELFF. In nucleotides, the CDR3 is TGTGCCACCAGCAGAGTGATCGGGACAGCTAACACCGGGGAGCTGTTTTTT.

The chain carries TRBV21-1 and TRBJ2-7; the D call in the table, TRBD1, was not verified against the DNA. TRBV21-1 is described as a pseudogene. This CDR3 has 15 amino acids. The CDR3 reads CASSSPGTGYYEQYF. The CDR3 bases are TGTGCCAGCAGCTCACCCGGGACAGGTTACTACGAGCAGTACTTC.

The J gene is TRBJ1-1, the V gene TRBV19, with D uncertain. CDR3 size: 11 residues. Trimming stripped 7 bases from V and 10 bases from J, with 13 bases between. CDR1 is LNHDA and CDR2 is SQIVND in the germline V gene (reference sequence). The CDR3 region has the DNA TGTGCCAGTACCGGGAGTGGGCTAGCTTTCTTT. Translated, it gives CASTGSGLAFF.

The genes are TRBV29-1 and TRBJ2-7, with a tentative D call TRBD1 (7 bases). The germline gives CDR1 SQVTM, CDR2 ANQGSEA. There are 13 residues in the CDR3. V dropped 6 bases and J dropped 1 base, with 13 bases sitting between them. The CDR3 DNA reads TGCAGCGTCAAACCAGGGGGGTCCTACGAGCAGTACTTC. Amino acid sequence: CSVKPGGSYEQYF.

This clone appeared a few times. The chain combines TRBV2 with TRBJ1-5; a weak D match, TRBD1 (5 bases). Trimming pared 7 bases from V and 3 bases from J, leaving 7 bases between. The CDR3 extends over 12 amino acids. Germline-derived CDR1 and CDR2 are SNHLY and FYNNEI. CDR3 DNA sequence: TGTGCCAGCAAACAGGCCAATCAGCCCCAGCATTTT. It yields the protein CASKQANQPQHF.

CDR3 DNA sequence: TGCGCCAGCAGCTTAGCGTCCAATGAGCAGTTCTTC. Amino acid sequence: CASSLASNEQFF. V usage is TRBV5-1 and J usage is TRBJ2-1, with D uncertain. Germline V CDR1 and CDR2: SGHRS, YFSETQ. The length of the CDR3 is 12 residues. The V end was cut by 2 bases, the J end by 6 bases, with 6 bases between.

V gene TRBV4-1 combines with J gene TRBJ2-5; D is perhaps TRBD2 (5 bases). Germline CDR1 is MGHRA and CDR2 is YSYEKL. The CDR3 covers 16 residues. V was clipped by 2 bases and J by 4 bases, with 17 bases between them. For the CDR3, the DNA is TGCGCCAGCAGCCAATCGGGATCCGGGTTTGGAGAGACCCAGTACTTC. This sequence encodes CASSQSGSGFGETQYF.

The chain links TRBV7-9 to TRBJ2-7, with TRBD1 matching 9 bases. Germline loops: CDR1 SEHNR, CDR2 FQNEAQ (reference sequence). Trimming removed 3 bases from V and 1 base from J; junction bases left unmatched: 13. This CDR3 has 18 amino acids. This chain's CDR3 is CASSFKVNSGTGSYEQYF. The CDR3 DNA reads as TGTGCCAGCAGCTTTAAGGTGAATTCCGGGACAGGGTCCTACGAGCAGTACTTC.

The chain is built from TRBV10-3 and TRBJ1-1; a weak D match, TRBD1 (6 bases). This CDR3 spans 13 amino acids. Between the trimmed V and J ends, which lost 7 bases and 4 bases, there was a span of 13 bases. CDR1 is ENHRY and CDR2 is SYGVKD in the germline V gene. DNA for the CDR3: TGTGCCATCAAAACAGGGTATGGCACTGAAGCTTTCTTT. Its protein is CAIKTGYGTEAFF.

The chain joins TRBV6-1 to TRBJ1-3, with D perhaps matching TRBD1 (6 bases). V was pared by 8 bases and J by 0 bases, with 14 bases between. CDR3 length: 15 residues. Germline V gene sequence: CDR1 MNHNS, CDR2 SASEGT. Written as DNA, the CDR3 is TGTGCCAGCCGACCCGGACAGTTCTCTGGAAACACCATATATTTT. This translates into CASRPGQFSGNTIYF.